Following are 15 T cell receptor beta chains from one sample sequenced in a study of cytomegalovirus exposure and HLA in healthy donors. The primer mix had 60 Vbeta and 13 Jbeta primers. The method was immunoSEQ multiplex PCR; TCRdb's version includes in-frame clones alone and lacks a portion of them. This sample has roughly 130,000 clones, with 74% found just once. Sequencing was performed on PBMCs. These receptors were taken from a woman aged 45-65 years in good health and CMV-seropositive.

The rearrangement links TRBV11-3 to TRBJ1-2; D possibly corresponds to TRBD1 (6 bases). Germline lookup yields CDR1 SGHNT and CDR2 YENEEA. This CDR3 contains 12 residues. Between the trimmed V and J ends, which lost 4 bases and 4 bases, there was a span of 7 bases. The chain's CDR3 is CASSSQGYGYTF. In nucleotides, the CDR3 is TGTGCCAGCAGCTCACAGGGCTATGGCTACACCTTC.

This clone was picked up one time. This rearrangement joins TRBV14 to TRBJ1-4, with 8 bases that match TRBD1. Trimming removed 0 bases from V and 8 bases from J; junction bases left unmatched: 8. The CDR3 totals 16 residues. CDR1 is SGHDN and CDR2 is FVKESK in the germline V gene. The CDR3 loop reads CASSQDHGAGGEKLFF. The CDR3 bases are TGTGCCAGCAGCCAAGATCACGGGGCAGGGGGCGAAAAACTGTTTTTT. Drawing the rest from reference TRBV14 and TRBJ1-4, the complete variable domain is EAGVTQFPSHSVIEKGQTVTLRCDPISGHDNLYWYRRVMGKEIKFLLHFVKESKQDESGMPNNRFLAERTGGTYSTLKVQPAELEDSGVYFCASSQDHGAGGEKLFFGSGTQLSVL.

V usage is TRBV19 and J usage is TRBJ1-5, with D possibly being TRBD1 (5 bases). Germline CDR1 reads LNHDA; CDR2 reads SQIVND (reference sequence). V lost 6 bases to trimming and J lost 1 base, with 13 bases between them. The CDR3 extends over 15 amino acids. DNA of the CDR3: TGTGCCAGTAGGGGGGGGGTGAGGAGCAATCAGCCCCAGCATTTT. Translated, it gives CASRGGVRSNQPQHF.

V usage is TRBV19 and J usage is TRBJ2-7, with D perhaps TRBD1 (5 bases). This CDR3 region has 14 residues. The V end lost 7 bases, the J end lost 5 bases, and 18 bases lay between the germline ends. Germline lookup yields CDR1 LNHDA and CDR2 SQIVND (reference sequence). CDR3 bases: TGTGCCAGTAACTCAGGGCTGGGTTCCAACGAGCAGTACTTC. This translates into CASNSGLGSNEQYF.

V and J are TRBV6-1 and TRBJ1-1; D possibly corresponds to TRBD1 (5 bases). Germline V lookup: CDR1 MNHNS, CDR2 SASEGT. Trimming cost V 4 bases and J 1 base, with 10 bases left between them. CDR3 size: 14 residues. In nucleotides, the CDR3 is TGTGCCAGCAGTGTCCAAGGGGCGAACACTGAAGCTTTCTTT. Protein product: CASSVQGANTEAFF.

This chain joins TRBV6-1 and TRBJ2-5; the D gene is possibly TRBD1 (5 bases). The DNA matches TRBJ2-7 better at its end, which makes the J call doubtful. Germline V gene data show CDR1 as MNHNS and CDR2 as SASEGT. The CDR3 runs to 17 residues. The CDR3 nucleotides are TGTGCCAGCAGTGAAGAGCTACCCAGGGTCAGCTCCTACGAGCAGTACTTC. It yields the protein CASSEELPRVSSYEQYF.

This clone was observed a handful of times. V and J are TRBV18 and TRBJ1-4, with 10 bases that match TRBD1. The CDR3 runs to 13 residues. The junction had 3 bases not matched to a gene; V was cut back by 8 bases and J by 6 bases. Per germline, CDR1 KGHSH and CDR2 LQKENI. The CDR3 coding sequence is TGTGCCAGCCAGGACAGGGGGGATGAAAAACTGTTTTTT. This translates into CASQDRGDEKLFF.

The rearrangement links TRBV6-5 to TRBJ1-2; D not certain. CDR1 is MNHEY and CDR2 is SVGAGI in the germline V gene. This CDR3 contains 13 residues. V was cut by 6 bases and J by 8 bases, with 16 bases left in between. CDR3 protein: CASRNEGSWGYTF. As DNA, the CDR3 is TGTGCCAGCAGGAACGAGGGTTCGTGGGGCTACACCTTC.

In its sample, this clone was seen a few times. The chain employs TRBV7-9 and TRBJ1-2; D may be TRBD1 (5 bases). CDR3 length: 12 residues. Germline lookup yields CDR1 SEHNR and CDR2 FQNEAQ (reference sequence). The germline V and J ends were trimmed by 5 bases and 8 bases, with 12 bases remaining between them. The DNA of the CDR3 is TGTGCCAGCAGCCCGGGGGTCCCAGGCTACACCTTC. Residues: CASSPGVPGYTF.

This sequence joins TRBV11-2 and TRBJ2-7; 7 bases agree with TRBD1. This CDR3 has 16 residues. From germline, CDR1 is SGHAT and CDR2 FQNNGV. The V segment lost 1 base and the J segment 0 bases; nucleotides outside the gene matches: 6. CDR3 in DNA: TGTGCCAGCAGCTTAGCCTCGGACAGGTACTCCTACGAGCAGTACTTC. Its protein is CASSLASDRYSYEQYF.

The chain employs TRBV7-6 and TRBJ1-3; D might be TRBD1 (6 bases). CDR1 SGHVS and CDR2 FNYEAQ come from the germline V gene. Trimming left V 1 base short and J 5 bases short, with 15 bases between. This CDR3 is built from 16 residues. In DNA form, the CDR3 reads TGTGCCAGCAGCTTAGGTATCCGGGGGGCCAGAAACACCATATATTTT. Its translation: CASSLGIRGARNTIYF. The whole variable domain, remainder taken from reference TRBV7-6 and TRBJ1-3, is GAGVSQSPRYKVTKRGQDVALRCDPISGHVSLYWYRQALGQGPEFLTYFNYEAQQDKSGLPNDRFSAERPEGSISTLTIQRTEQRDSAMYRCASSLGIRGARNTIYFGEGSWLTVV.

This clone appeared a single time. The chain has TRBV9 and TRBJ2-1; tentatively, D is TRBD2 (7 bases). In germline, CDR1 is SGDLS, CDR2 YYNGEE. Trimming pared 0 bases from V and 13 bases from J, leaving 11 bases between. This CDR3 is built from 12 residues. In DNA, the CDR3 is TGTGCCAGCAGCGTAGATGGCGGGGGCCAGTTCTTC. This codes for CASSVDGGGQFF.

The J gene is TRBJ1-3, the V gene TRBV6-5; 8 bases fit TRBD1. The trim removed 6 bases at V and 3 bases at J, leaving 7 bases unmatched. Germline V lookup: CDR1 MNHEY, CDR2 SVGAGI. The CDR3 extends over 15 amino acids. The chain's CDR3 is CASRPAGGNGNTIYF. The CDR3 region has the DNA TGTGCCAGCAGGCCAGCAGGGGGCAATGGAAACACCATATATTTT.

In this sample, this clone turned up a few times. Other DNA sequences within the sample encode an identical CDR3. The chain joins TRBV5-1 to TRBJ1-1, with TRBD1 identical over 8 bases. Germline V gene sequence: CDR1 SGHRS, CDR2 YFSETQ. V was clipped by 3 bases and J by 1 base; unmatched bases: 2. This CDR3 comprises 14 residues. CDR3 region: CASSSGQGNTEAFF. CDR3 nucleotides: TGCGCCAGCAGCTCAGGACAGGGGAACACTGAAGCTTTCTTT.

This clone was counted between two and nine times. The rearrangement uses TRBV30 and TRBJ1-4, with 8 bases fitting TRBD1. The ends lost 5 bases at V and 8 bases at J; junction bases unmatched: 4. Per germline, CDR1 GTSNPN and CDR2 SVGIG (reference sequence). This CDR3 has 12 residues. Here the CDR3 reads CAWGQGGEKLFF. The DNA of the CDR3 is TGTGCCTGGGGACAGGGAGGGGAAAAACTGTTTTTT.